The clone carrying this T cell receptor (beta chain) was counted only a few times. What it binds is not known. This record comes from a study of blood T cells in healthy people across ages. Broader study findings: There were more naive CD4+ cells and higher diversity in long-lived donors than in aged donors.

The V segment lost 1 base and the J segment 10 bases; nucleotides outside the gene matches: 9. CDR3 length: 16 amino acids. Germline V gene data show CDR1 as SGHAT and CDR2 as FQNNGV. A sample-barcoded 5' primer and a J-beta primer mix were used in a second PCR of about 7 to 12 cycles. TCRdb re-called the 5' RACE reads through MiXCR, storing one row per CDR3 protein. The data contain 750,000 to 850,000 distinct CDR3 sequences, about 25% of them singletons. Healthy Caucasians from Russia aged about 6 to 90 served as donors. Investigators took around 11 milliliters of peripheral blood from every donor. The data also belong to a second study, concerning T cells of mothers and their children.

V and J are TRBV11-2 and TRBJ2-3; TRBD2 aligns across 12 bases. Sequencing was carried out using blood. This TCR derives from a boy between 10 and 17 years old in good health. CDR3 in DNA: TGTGCCAGCAGCTTAGCCCCGACTAGCGGGAGCTCGGCGCAGTATTTT. Protein sequence: CASSLAPTSGSSAQYF.